Listed here is a single T cell receptor beta chain. Its target is unknown. Clones were sequenced by immunoSEQ multiplex PCR, and TCRdb holds only the in-frame ones, with some missing. The profile covers tens of thousands of clones, with approximately 89% appearing a single time and over 1% taken by the ten largest. These data originate in a study of T cells in narcolepsy. Points from the study as a whole: In some patient and control memory CD4+ samples, autoreactive clones were absent. Blood of same and different patients, but not healthy controls, reportedly held recurring autoreactive clonotypes. Same-patient CSF and blood CD4+ T cell clonotypes included HCRT-specific and TRIB2-specific autoreactive ones.

The V gene lost 2 bases and the J gene lost 8 bases, with 18 bases spanning the gap. This CDR3 has 15 amino acids. Germline CDR1 is SGHTA and CDR2 is FQGNSA. The receptor's source is a human donor with narcolepsy. The chain uses TRBV7-2 and TRBJ1-2; D uncertain. The sample taken for sequencing was CD45RA- memory CD4+ T cells from PBMCs. The CDR3 nucleotides are TGTGCCAGCAGCTTAACCGCGGGTTCCTCGGGGGGCTACACCTTC. Translation: CASSLTAGSSGGYTF.